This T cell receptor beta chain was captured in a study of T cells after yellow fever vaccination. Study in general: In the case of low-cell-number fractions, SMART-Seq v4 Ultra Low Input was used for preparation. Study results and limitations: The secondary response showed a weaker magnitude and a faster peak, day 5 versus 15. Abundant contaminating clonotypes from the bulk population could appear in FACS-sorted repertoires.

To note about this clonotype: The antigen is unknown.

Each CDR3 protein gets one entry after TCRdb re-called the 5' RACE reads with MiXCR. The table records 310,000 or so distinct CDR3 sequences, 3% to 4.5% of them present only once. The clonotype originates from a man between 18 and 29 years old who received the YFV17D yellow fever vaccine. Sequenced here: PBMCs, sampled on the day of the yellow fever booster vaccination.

Here the CDR3 reads CASHDDRGGTGELFF. CDR3 nucleotides: TGTGCCAGTCATGACGACAGGGGAGGCACCGGGGAGCTGTTTTTT. This sequence joins TRBV19 and TRBJ2-2, with TRBD1 matching 8 bases. CDR1 LNHDA and CDR2 SQIVND come from the germline V gene (reference sequence). Unmatched junction bases numbered 9, after V lost 8 bases and J lost 4 bases. The CDR3 spans 15 residues.